These T cell receptor beta chains were read from a single sample in a study of Graves' ophthalmopathy and Graves' hyperthyroidism. Via MiXCR, TCRdb re-called the multiplex PCR reads, giving one row per CDR3 protein. The table lists over 500,000 distinct CDR3 sequences, over 20% of them singletons. Material for sequencing was peripheral blood. These receptors were taken from a woman aged 18-29 years with stable Graves' hyperthyroidism. Some clones in this sample may be carry-over from other donors' samples. CDR3s include the opening cysteine and the closing phenylalanine or tryptophan. The D gene is left open where the match is weak. Size tells how often a clone was seen (once, few, many) or the class of an expanded clone, and some rows leave it out.

>NA|TRBJ1-1|NA|TRBV3-1
CASSQARATEAFF
TGTGCCAGCAGCCAAGCCCGGGCCACTGAAGCTTTCTTT
>many|TRBJ2-5|NA|TRBV20-1
CSATLGTGQETQYF
TGCAGTGCTACCCTCGGGACTGGGCAAGAGACCCAGTACTTC
>many|TRBJ2-6|NA|TRBV19
CASSIQSNSGANVLTF
TGTGCCAGTAGTATCCAGTCTAACTCTGGGGCCAACGTCCTGACTTTC
>NA|TRBJ2-7|TRBD1|TRBV11-2
CASSLGRTGGDEQYF
TGTGCCAGCAGCTTAGGTCGCACAGGGGGAGACGAGCAGTACTTC
>many|TRBJ2-7|TRBD1|TRBV12-3/TRBV12-4
CASIHRDRPNEQYF
TGTGCCAGCATCCACCGGGACAGGCCCAACGAGCAGTACTTC
>many|TRBJ2-7|TRBD2|TRBV6-2/TRBV6-3
CASSYSSLAGGPVSEQYF
TGTGCCAGCAGTTACTCGAGTCTAGCGGGAGGGCCCGTCTCCGAGCAGTACTTC
>many|TRBJ1-6|NA|TRBV6-1
CASRDRAAYNSPLHF
TGTGCCAGCAGAGACCGGGCCGCGTATAATTCACCCCTCCACTTT
>NA|TRBJ2-5|TRBD2|TRBV4-2
CASSQERGSGETQYF
TGTGCCAGCAGCCAAGAGCGGGGGTCGGGGGAGACCCAGTACTTC
>many|TRBJ2-7|TRBD1|TRBV27
CASSPRTGSIYEQYF
TGTGCCAGCAGTCCCCGGACAGGGAGCATCTACGAGCAGTACTTC
>few|TRBJ1-5|NA|TRBV20-1
CSARETPPRQPQHF
TGCAGTGCTAGAGAAACACCCCCTCGGCAGCCCCAGCATTTT
>many|TRBJ2-7|NA|TRBV2
CASSPGVSYEQYF
TGTGCCAGCAGTCCCGGGGTCTCCTACGAGCAGTACTTC
>many|TRBJ2-7|NA|TRBV27
CASSLSSVADGTVGYEQYF
TGTGCCAGCAGTTTATCTAGCGTAGCCGACGGGACGGTGGGTTACGAGCAGTACTTC
>NA|TRBJ1-1|TRBD1|TRBV12-3/TRBV12-4
CATRTGGGTEAFF
TGTGCCACCCGAACAGGGGGCGGCACTGAAGCTTTCTTT
>NA|TRBJ2-7|NA|TRBV6-1
CASSEIVGLTYEQYF
TGTGCCAGCAGTGAAATTGTGGGACTTACCTACGAGCAGTACTTC
>NA|TRBJ1-2|NA|TRBV20-1
CSVGEGYTF
TGCAGTGTAGGGGAAGGCTACACCTTC
>NA|TRBJ1-6|NA|TRBV5-1
CASSSSGDNSPLHF
TGCGCCAGCAGCTCCTCAGGGGATAATTCACCCCTCCACTTT
>NA|TRBJ2-5|NA|TRBV27
CASRHNQYKQEGETQYF
TGTGCCAGCAGGCACAATCAGTACAAACAGGAGGGAGAGACCCAGTACTTC
>many|TRBJ1-1|NA|TRBV2
CAIQRSMTFF
TGTGCCATCCAACGTAGTATGACTTTCTTT
>many|TRBJ2-5|NA|TRBV20-1
CSASGEVETQYF
TGCAGTGCTAGCGGGGAGGTAGAGACCCAGTACTTC
>NA|TRBJ1-5|TRBD1|TRBV6-2/TRBV6-3
CASSYGGQGRNQPQHF
TGTGCCAGCAGTTACGGGGGACAGGGAAGGAATCAGCCCCAGCATTTT
>many|TRBJ2-5|NA|TRBV12-3/TRBV12-4
CASSFLGEETQYF
TGTGCCAGCAGTTTTTTGGGGGAGGAGACCCAGTACTTC
>many|TRBJ1-5|NA|TRBV27
CASSDRSQPQHF
TGTGCCAGCAGTGACAGATCACAGCCCCAGCATTTT
>many|TRBJ2-7|NA|TRBV6-2/TRBV6-3
CASSYSGRSYEQYF
TGTGCCAGCAGTTACTCAGGCAGATCCTACGAGCAGTACTTC
>NA|TRBJ2-2|TRBD1|TRBV28
CASSLPGTADTGELFF
TGTGCCAGCAGCTTACCCGGGACAGCTGACACCGGGGAGCTGTTTTTT
>many|TRBJ1-2|TRBD1|TRBV28
CASSLNGQEGYYGYTF
TGTGCCAGCAGTCTAAACGGACAGGAGGGATACTATGGCTACACCTTC
>once|TRBJ2-6|TRBD1|TRBV19
CASSTTGFRGGANVLTF
TGTGCCAGTAGTACGACAGGGTTTCGGGGTGGGGCCAACGTCCTGACTTTC
>NA|TRBJ1-5|TRBD1|TRBV3-1
CASSQEDRGLGQPQHF
TGTGCCAGCAGCCAAGAGGACAGGGGGCTGGGTCAGCCCCAGCATTTT
>many|TRBJ1-6|NA|TRBV12-5
CASGLPGSPLHF
TGTGCTAGTGGCTTGCCTGGTTCACCCCTCCACTTT
>many|TRBJ2-5|NA|TRBV28
CASSRDNQETQYF
TGTGCCAGCAGTCGGGACAACCAAGAGACCCAGTACTTC
>many|TRBJ1-1|TRBD1|TRBV27
CASSLFGDRGSTEAFF
TGTGCCAGCAGTTTATTCGGGGACAGGGGAAGCACTGAAGCTTTCTTT
>many|TRBJ1-3|NA|TRBV12-3/TRBV12-4
CASSSGGDSGNTIYF
TGTGCCAGCAGTTCCGGCGGGGACTCTGGAAACACCATATATTTT
>NA|TRBJ1-5|NA|TRBV11-2
CASSLVEGHQPQHF
TGTGCCAGCAGCTTAGTAGAGGGTCATCAGCCCCAGCATTTT
>many|TRBJ1-3|NA|TRBV6-5
CASSSDRDNSGNTIYF
TGTGCCAGCAGTTCGGACCGGGACAACTCTGGAAACACCATATATTTT
>few|TRBJ2-7|NA|TRBV10-3
CARHGAGKITYEQYF
TGTGCCCGACATGGCGCGGGGAAAATTACCTACGAGCAGTACTTC
>NA|TRBJ2-5|NA|TRBV6-1
CASSRTWTEETQYF
TGTGCCAGCAGTCGCACTTGGACAGAAGAGACCCAGTACTTC
>many|TRBJ1-3|NA|TRBV27
CASRPRAGNTIYF
TGTGCCAGTCGGCCGCGGGCTGGAAACACCATATATTTT
>many|TRBJ1-1|NA|TRBV6-5
CASSYYNMNTEAFF
TGTGCCAGCAGTTACTATAATATGAACACTGAAGCTTTCTTT
>NA|TRBJ1-2|NA|TRBV27
CASSPLRANGYTF
TGTGCCAGCAGTCCCCTCAGGGCCAACGGCTACACCTTC
>many|TRBJ1-2|NA|TRBV30
CAWTANYGYTF
TGTGCCTGGACAGCTAACTATGGCTACACCTTC
>NA|TRBJ1-2|NA|TRBV4-1
CASSSTSGPRMGYTF
TGCGCCAGCAGCTCCACTAGCGGACCCCGAATGGGCTACACCTTC
>many|TRBJ2-7|NA|TRBV19
CASSATGPTPIHEQYF
TGTGCCAGTAGTGCCACCGGGCCCACTCCCATCCACGAGCAGTACTTC
>few|TRBJ2-7|NA|TRBV7-8
CASSLGLGGEEQYF
TGTGCCAGCAGCTTAGGGTTAGGGGGTGAAGAGCAGTACTTC
>many|TRBJ1-1|NA|TRBV20-1
CSARKRLEAFF
TGCAGTGCTAGAAAGAGGCTAGAAGCTTTCTTT
>NA|TRBJ1-1|TRBD1|TRBV7-8
CASSEGQGNTEACF
TGTGCCAGCAGCGAGGGACAGGGGAACACTGAAGCTTGCTTT
>NA|TRBJ1-1|NA|TRBV6-1
CASSGGFGGNTEAFF
TGTGCCAGCAGTGGGGGGTTTGGCGGGAACACTGAAGCTTTCTTT
>many|TRBJ2-4|TRBD1|TRBV5-1
CASSLGQGDKNIQYF
TGCGCCAGCAGCTTGGGACAGGGAGACAAAAACATTCAGTACTTC
>NA|TRBJ2-7|NA|TRBV15
CATSRDRQDSGEQYF
TGTGCCACCAGCAGAGATCGGCAAGACTCAGGCGAGCAGTACTTC
>NA|TRBJ1-6|NA|TRBV27
CASSFGGAFNSPLHF
TGTGCCAGCAGTTTTGGGGGGGCCTTTAATTCACCCCTCCACTTT
>many|TRBJ2-5|NA|TRBV28
CASRFNPGRGQETQYF
TGTGCCAGCCGTTTCAACCCGGGACGGGGACAAGAGACCCAGTACTTC
>few|TRBJ1-5|NA|TRBV5-6
CASSSFSVYQPQHF
TGTGCCAGCAGCTCCTTTTCCGTCTATCAGCCCCAGCATTTT
>few|TRBJ1-2|NA|TRBV6-5
CASSYASGYGYTF
TGTGCCAGCAGTTACGCGTCGGGCTATGGCTACACCTTC
>many|TRBJ2-5|NA|TRBV11-1
CASSPLDGGLETQYF
TGTGCCAGCAGCCCACTCGATGGGGGTTTGGAGACCCAGTACTTC
>many|TRBJ1-5|NA|TRBV2
CASSVFGSNQPQHF
TGTGCCAGCAGTGTGTTTGGCAGCAATCAGCCCCAGCATTTT